This T cell receptor beta chain was sequenced during a study of Graves' ophthalmopathy and Graves' hyperthyroidism. Whole-study findings and limits: It was with roughly 70% sensitivity and about 72% specificity that the model predicted ophthalmopathy progression.

RNA transcripts were the source from which TCR beta CDR3 regions were amplified. Amplification began with first-round RT-PCR using HTBI primers, then second-round multiplex PCR was performed. TCRdb analysed the multiplex PCR reads with MiXCR anew, one entry per CDR3 protein. The sample lists 200,000 to 250,000 distinct CDR3 sequences, just under 30% occurring once. In regard to this clonotype: Its specificity is unknown.

Diagnosis relied on clinical symptoms, serum thyroxine, TRAb, thyroid ultrasound and orbital computed tomography. V was cut by 7 bases and J by 6 bases, with 9 bases left in between. The CDR3 is 12 residues long. Material for sequencing was peripheral blood. The rearrangement joins TRBV12-3 or TRBV12-4 to TRBJ2-2; TRBD1 might be the D (5 bases). This clonotype originated in a man aged 45-65 years with Graves' ophthalmopathy. The CDR3 spells CASMGPAGELFF. The DNA of the CDR3 is TGTGCCAGCATGGGGCCGGCCGGGGAGCTGTTTTTT.